This T cell receptor beta chain appears in the sequencing data of a study of T cell responses to AZD1222 COVID-19 vaccine. Study observations and caveats: The breadth and depth of Spike-specific TCRs increased once two AZD1222 doses had been given.

As for this clone: The target antigen is unknown.

Using immunoSEQ multiplex PCR, the repertoire was profiled, and TCRdb retains in-frame clones only, with some absent. The profile covers fewer than 200,000 clones, with around 90% appearing a single time and more than 9% taken by the ten largest. The CDR3 has 14 amino acids. Germline loops: CDR1 LGHDT, CDR2 YNNKEL (reference sequence). V was pared by 3 bases and J by 7 bases, with 1 base of the junction left unmatched. This clonotype was sampled from an adult who received the AZD1222 COVID-19 vaccine. V is TRBV3-1 (or the pseudogene TRBV3-2) and J is TRBJ1-6; 9 nucleotides match TRBD1. The input for sequencing was peripheral blood, taken 28 days after the second AZD1222 dose. The CDR3 is CASSHGTGNSPLHF. The CDR3 nucleotides are TGTGCCAGCAGCCATGGGACAGGGAATTCACCCCTCCACTTT.